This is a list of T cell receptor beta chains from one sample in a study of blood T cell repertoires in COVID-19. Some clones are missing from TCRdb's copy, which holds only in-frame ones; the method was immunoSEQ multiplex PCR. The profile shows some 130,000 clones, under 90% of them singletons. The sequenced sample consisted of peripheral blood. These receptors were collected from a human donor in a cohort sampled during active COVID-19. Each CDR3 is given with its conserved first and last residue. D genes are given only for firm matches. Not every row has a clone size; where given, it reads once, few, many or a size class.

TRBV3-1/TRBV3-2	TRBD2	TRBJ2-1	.	CASSHPGSGRASNEQFF	TGTGCCAGCAGCCACCCTGGTAGCGGGAGGGCCTCTAATGAGCAGTTCTTC
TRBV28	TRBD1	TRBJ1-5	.	CASTSTGVQPQHF	TGTGCCAGCACCTCGACAGGGGTCCAGCCCCAGCATTTT
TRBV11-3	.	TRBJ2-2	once	CASSLVGGTGELFF	TGTGCCAGCAGCTTAGTAGGAGGGACCGGGGAGCTGTTTTTT
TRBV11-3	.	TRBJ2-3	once	CASSLDYTNTQYF	TGTGCCAGCAGCTTAGACTATACGAATACGCAGTATTTT
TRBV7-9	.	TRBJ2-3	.	CASSLAGASTDTQYF	TGTGCCAGCAGCTTAGCGGGGGCAAGCACAGATACGCAGTATTTT
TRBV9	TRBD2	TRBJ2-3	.	CASSGPTSGSQNTQYF	TGTGCCAGCAGCGGCCCGACTAGCGGGAGTCAGAATACGCAGTATTTT
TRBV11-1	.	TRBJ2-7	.	CASSQSREQYF	TGTGCCAGCAGCCAATCGAGGGAGCAGTACTTC
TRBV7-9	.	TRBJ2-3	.	CATGVGFTDTQYF	TGTGCCACGGGGGTGGGTTTTACAGATACGCAGTATTTT
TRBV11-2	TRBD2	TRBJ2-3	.	CASSPGGRAGAQYF	TGTGCCAGCAGTCCGGGCGGGAGGGCCGGCGCGCAGTATTTT
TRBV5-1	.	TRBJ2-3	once	CASSFYADTQYF	TGCGCCAGCAGCTTTTACGCGGATACGCAGTATTTT
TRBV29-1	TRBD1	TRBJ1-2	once	CSVGTGGGYGYTF	TGCAGCGTTGGCACAGGGGGAGGCTATGGCTACACCTTC
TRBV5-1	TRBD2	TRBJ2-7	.	CASSFQGGDYYEQYF	TGCGCCAGCAGCTTCCAGGGCGGGGACTACTACGAGCAGTACTTC
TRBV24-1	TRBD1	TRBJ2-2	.	CATSDWGTGYTTNTGELFF	TGTGCCACCAGTGATTGGGGGACAGGGTACACCACCAACACCGGGGAGCTGTTTTTT
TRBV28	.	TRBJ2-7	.	CASQKRGPYEQYF	TGTGCCAGCCAGAAAAGAGGGCCCTACGAGCAGTACTTC
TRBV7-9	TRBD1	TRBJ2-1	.	CASSRGQGQYNEQFF	TGTGCCAGCAGCCGGGGACAGGGTCAGTACAATGAGCAGTTCTTC
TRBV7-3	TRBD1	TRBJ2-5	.	CASSLLGQGLETQYF	TGTGCCAGCAGCTTATTGGGACAGGGTTTGGAGACCCAGTACTTC
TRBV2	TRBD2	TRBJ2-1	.	CASKLGSGRDKYNEQFF	TGTGCCAGCAAATTAGGGAGCGGGAGGGATAAATACAATGAGCAGTTCTTC
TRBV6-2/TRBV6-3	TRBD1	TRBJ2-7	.	CASSAQGAYEQYF	TGTGCCAGCAGTGCCCAGGGGGCGTACGAGCAGTACTTC
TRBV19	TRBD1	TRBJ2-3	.	CASSTTGGTDTQYF	TGTGCCAGTAGTACTACAGGGGGGACAGATACGCAGTATTTT
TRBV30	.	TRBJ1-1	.	CAWALDGGTEAFF	TGTGCCTGGGCTCTAGACGGAGGAACTGAAGCTTTCTTT
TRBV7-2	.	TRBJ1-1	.	CASSFSGMNTEAFF	TGTGCCAGCAGCTTTTCAGGCATGAACACTGAAGCTTTCTTT
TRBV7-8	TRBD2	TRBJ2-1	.	CASSLVGSGPYNEQFF	TGTGCCAGCAGCTTAGTGGGTAGCGGGCCCTACAATGAGCAGTTCTTC
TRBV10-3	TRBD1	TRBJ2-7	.	CAISPGTGAGYEQYF	TGTGCCATCAGTCCCGGGACAGGGGCGGGTTACGAGCAGTACTTC
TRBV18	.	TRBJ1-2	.	CASSPLPGTNYGYTF	TGTGCCAGCTCACCACTTCCGGGTACTAACTATGGCTACACCTTC
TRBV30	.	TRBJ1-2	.	CAWQQYYGYTF	TGTGCCTGGCAACAGTACTATGGCTACACCTTC
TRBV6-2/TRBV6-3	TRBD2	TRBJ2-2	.	CASSYSLGGGGELFF	TGTGCCAGCAGTTACTCCCTTGGCGGGGGCGGGGAGCTGTTTTTT
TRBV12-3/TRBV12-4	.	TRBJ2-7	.	CASSGLEAEQYF	TGTGCCAGCAGTGGGCTGGAAGCCGAGCAGTACTTC
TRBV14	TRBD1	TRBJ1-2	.	CASSQVFDRDSRGYTF	TGTGCCAGCAGCCAAGTATTCGACAGGGATTCGAGAGGCTACACCTTC
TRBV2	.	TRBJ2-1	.	CASSPQINEQFF	TGTGCCAGCAGTCCCCAGATCAATGAGCAGTTCTTC
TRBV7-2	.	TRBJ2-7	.	CASSARGGLYEQYF	TGTGCCAGCAGCGCCCGCGGGGGCCTGTACGAGCAGTACTTC
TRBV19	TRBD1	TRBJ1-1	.	CASSILQGKGTEAFF	TGTGCCAGTAGTATCTTACAGGGGAAGGGCACTGAAGCTTTCTTT
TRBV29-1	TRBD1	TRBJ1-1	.	CSVPKTGGRTEAFF	TGCAGCGTACCCAAAACAGGGGGTCGGACTGAAGCTTTCTTT
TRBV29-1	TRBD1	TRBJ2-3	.	CSARDSYTDTQYF	TGCAGCGCTCGGGACAGCTACACAGATACGCAGTATTTT
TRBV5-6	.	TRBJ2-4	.	CASSSLGGAKNIQYF	TGTGCCAGCAGTTCTCTGGGGGGAGCCAAAAACATTCAGTACTTC
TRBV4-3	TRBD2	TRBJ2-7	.	CASSQETSGGNEQYF	TGCGCCAGCAGCCAAGAGACTAGCGGGGGAAACGAGCAGTACTTC
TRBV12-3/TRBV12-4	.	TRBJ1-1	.	CASSFMSNTEAFF	TGTGCCAGCAGTTTTATGTCCAACACTGAAGCTTTCTTT
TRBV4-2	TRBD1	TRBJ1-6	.	CASSQDRTGSSPLHF	TGTGCCAGCAGCCAAGATCGGACAGGTTCTTCACCCCTCCACTTT
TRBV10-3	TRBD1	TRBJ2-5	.	CAIKGQQETQYF	TGTGCCATCAAGGGACAGCAAGAGACCCAGTACTTC
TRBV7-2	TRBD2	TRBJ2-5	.	CASSISGGDETQYF	TGTGCCAGCAGCATTAGCGGGGGGGACGAGACCCAGTACTTC
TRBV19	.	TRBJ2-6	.	CASTAQGGISGANVLTF	TGTGCCAGTACGGCCCAGGGGGGCATCTCTGGGGCCAACGTCCTGACTTTC
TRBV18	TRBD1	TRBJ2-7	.	CASSLDRGSSYEQYF	TGTGCCAGCTCACTCGACAGGGGTAGCTCCTACGAGCAGTACTTC
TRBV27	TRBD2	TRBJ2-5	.	CASSLAGLYQETQYF	TGTGCCAGCAGTCTAGCGGGTCTATACCAAGAGACCCAGTACTTC
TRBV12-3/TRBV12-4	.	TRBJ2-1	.	CASSLAQDKQFF	TGTGCCAGCAGTTTAGCGCAGGACAAGCAGTTCTTC
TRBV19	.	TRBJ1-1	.	CASSPPGGSGTEAFF	TGTGCCAGTAGTCCCCCGGGGGGCAGTGGCACTGAAGCTTTCTTT
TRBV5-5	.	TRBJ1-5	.	CASSPRLGGGINQPQHF	TGTGCCAGCAGCCCTCGGTTGGGAGGGGGAATCAATCAGCCCCAGCATTTT
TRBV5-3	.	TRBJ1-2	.	CARSPPFAVLRLLYGYTF	TGTGCCAGAAGCCCCCCGTTCGCAGTTCTAAGACTCCTCTATGGCTACACCTTC
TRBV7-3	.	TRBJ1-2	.	CASSSTPNYGYTF	TGTGCCAGCAGCTCGACACCTAACTATGGCTACACCTTC
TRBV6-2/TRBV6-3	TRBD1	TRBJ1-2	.	CASSSAGTGFIPGYTF	TGTGCCAGCAGTTCCGCCGGGACAGGCTTTATTCCTGGCTACACCTTC
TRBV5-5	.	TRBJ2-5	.	CASTPAEGASAETQYF	TGTGCCAGCACCCCCGCGGAGGGGGCTTCGGCAGAGACCCAGTACTTC
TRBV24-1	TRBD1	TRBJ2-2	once	CATSDSGTGITGELFF	TGTGCCACCAGTGACTCCGGGACAGGGATCACCGGGGAGCTGTTTTTT
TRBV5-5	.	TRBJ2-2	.	CASTRRGTGELFF	TGTGCCAGCACCAGAAGGGGGACCGGGGAGCTGTTTTTT
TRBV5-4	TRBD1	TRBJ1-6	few	CASSLNRGMGNSPLHF	TGTGCCAGCAGCTTGAACAGGGGGATGGGTAATTCACCCCTCCACTTT
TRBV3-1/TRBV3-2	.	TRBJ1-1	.	CASSQRGGNTEAFF	TGTGCCAGCAGCCAGCGGGGTGGAAACACTGAAGCTTTCTTT
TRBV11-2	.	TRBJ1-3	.	CASSQAGTRRSGNTIYF	TGTGCCAGCAGCCAGGCTGGGACACGACGCTCTGGAAACACCATATATTTT
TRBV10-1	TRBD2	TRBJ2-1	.	CASSDSGTSDYNEQFF	TGCGCCAGCAGTGATAGTGGGACTAGCGATTACAATGAGCAGTTCTTC